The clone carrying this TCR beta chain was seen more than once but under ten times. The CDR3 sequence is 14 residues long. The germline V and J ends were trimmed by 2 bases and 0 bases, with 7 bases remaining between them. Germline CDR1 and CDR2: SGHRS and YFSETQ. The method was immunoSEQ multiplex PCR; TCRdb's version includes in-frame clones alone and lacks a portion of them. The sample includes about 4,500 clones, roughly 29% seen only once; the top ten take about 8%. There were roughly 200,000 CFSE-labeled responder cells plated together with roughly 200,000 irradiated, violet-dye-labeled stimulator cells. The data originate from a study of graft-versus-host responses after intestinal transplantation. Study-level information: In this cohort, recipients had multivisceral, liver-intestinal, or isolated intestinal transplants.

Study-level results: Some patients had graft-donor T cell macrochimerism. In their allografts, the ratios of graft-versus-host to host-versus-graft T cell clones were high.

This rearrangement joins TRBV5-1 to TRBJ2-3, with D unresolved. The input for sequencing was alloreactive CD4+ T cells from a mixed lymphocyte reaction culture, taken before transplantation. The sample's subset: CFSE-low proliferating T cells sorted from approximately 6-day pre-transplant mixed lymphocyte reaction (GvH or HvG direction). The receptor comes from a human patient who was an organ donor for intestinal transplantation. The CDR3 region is CASSFFPSTDTQYF. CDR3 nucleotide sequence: TGCGCCAGCAGCTTTTTTCCTAGCACAGATACGCAGTATTTT.